The 18 T cell receptor beta chains below come from one sample, sequenced in a study of T-cell memory formation after mild COVID-19. TCRdb passed the 5' RACE reads through MiXCR, listing each CDR3 protein once. The sample contains roughly 100,000 distinct CDR3 sequences, about a sixth of which appear only once. Sequenced sample: PBMCs or a T cell subset sorted from them (not recorded which). The receptors here all came from an adult woman who had mild COVID-19 (a few samples of this study predate the infection). Cell type and time point are not known.

This clonotype was seen only a few times. V and J are TRBV4-3 and TRBJ2-1; 7 bases are a match to TRBD1. The CDR3 covers 16 residues. The V and J ends lost 4 bases and 5 bases, in that order; junction bases with no gene match: 11. CDR1 and CDR2 from the germline V gene are LGHNA and YSLEER. This chain's CDR3 is CASSREGGNPHNEQFF. For the CDR3, the DNA is TGCGCCAGCAGCCGAGAAGGGGGCAACCCCCACAATGAGCAGTTCTTC.

This clonotype came up a few times. This chain links TRBV4-1 with TRBJ1-2; no clear D. With 0 bases removed from V and 5 bases from J, the gap between germline ends came to 16 bases. CDR3 length: 16 residues. Germline V lookup: CDR1 MGHRA, CDR2 YSYEKL. The CDR3 bases are TGCGCCAGCAGCCAAGAACCGGGTTTTCTGGGGTATGGCTACACCTTC. As protein: CASSQEPGFLGYGYTF.

The chain is built from TRBV19 and TRBJ2-7; D ambiguous. V lost 3 bases to trimming and J lost 0 bases, with 12 bases between them. This CDR3 has 15 amino acids. Germline assignment: CDR1 LNHDA and CDR2 SQIVND (reference sequence). The CDR3 here is CASSIRPLSSYEQYF. CDR3 DNA: TGTGCCAGTAGTATCAGACCGCTCAGCTCCTACGAGCAGTACTTC. Full variable domain (rest looked up from reference TRBV19 and TRBJ2-7): DGGITQSPKYLFRKEGQNVTLSCEQNLNHDAMYWYRQDPGQGLRLIYYSQIVNDFQKGDIAEGYSVSREKKESFPLTVTSAQKNPTAFYLCASSIRPLSSYEQYFGPGTRLTVT.

In this sample, this clonotype turned up a few times. The genes are TRBV7-9 and TRBJ1-2; D gene ambiguous. CDR1 SEHNR and CDR2 FQNEAQ come from the germline V gene (reference sequence). The CDR3 covers 15 residues. V was trimmed by 5 bases and J by 4 bases, leaving 17 bases between them. The CDR3 DNA reads TGTGCCAGCAGCCTTCCGGCCTATTTTACCTATGGCTACACCTTC. Translation: CASSLPAYFTYGYTF. The variable domain in full, completed from reference TRBV7-9 and TRBJ1-2, reads DTGVSQNPRHKITKRGQNVTFRCDPISEHNRLYWYRQTLGQGPEFLTYFQNEAQLEKSRLLSDRFSAERPKGSFSTLEIQRTEQGDSAMYLCASSLPAYFTYGYTFGSGTRLTVV.

This clonotype was counted a few times. The genes are TRBV6-5 and TRBJ2-1, with 8 bases that match TRBD1. In germline, CDR1 is MNHEY, CDR2 SVGAGI. With V trimmed by 2 bases and J by 2 bases, 5 bases remained unmatched. This CDR3 region has 16 residues. This CDR3 is CASSYGTGAPYNEQFF. CDR3 sequence (DNA): TGTGCCAGCAGTTACGGGACAGGCGCCCCCTACAATGAGCAGTTCTTC.

This clonotype was found once. The CDR3 sequence is CASSLEQVSNGYTF. CDR3 bases: TGCGCCAGCAGCTTGGAACAAGTATCCAATGGCTACACCTTC. This chain uses TRBV5-1 with TRBJ1-2; D ambiguous. V lost 0 bases and J lost 6, with 12 bases in between. CDR1 SGHRS and CDR2 YFSETQ come from the germline V gene. The CDR3 sequence is 14 residues long.

This clonotype has more than one count but fewer than ten. The genes are TRBV4-1 and TRBJ1-1; tentatively, D is TRBD1 (6 bases). The CDR3 extends over 16 amino acids. Trimming cost V 4 bases and J 1 base, with 16 bases left between them. Germline values: CDR1 MGHRA, CDR2 YSYEKL. DNA for the CDR3: TGCGCCAGCAGCCGCTTGGCTAACAGGGAGAACACTGAAGCTTTCTTT. Its translation is CASSRLANRENTEAFF.

The chain is built from TRBV19 and TRBJ2-7; D unresolved. Germline lookup yields CDR1 LNHDA and CDR2 SQIVND (reference sequence). The CDR3 covers 14 residues. V lost 5 bases and J lost 1, with 12 bases in between. Here the CDR3 DNA reads TGTGCCAGTAGTCCTTACATTGCGTCCTACGAGCAGTACTTC. Translation: CASSPYIASYEQYF.

This chain joins TRBV19 and TRBJ2-1; 13 bases are shared with TRBD2. The CDR3 totals 18 residues. Germline loops: CDR1 LNHDA, CDR2 SQIVND (reference sequence). The V gene end was trimmed by 0 bases and the J gene end by 4 bases; junction bases not matched to a gene: 6. The CDR3 sequence is CASSIDRTSGRSYNEQFF. The CDR3 bases are TGTGCCAGTAGTATAGACCGGACTAGCGGGAGATCTTACAATGAGCAGTTCTTC.

The table lists this clonotype with a few counts. V usage is TRBV7-3 and J usage is TRBJ1-3; 9 bases agree with TRBD1. The germline V gene has CDR1 SGHTA and CDR2 FQGTGA. This CDR3 contains 16 residues. Unmatched junction bases numbered 4, after V lost 2 bases and J lost 2 bases. CDR3 in amino acids: CASSLWGQGPGNTIYF. CDR3 coding DNA: TGTGCCAGCAGCTTATGGGGACAGGGTCCTGGAAACACCATATATTTT. Using reference TRBV7-3 and TRBJ1-3 for the parts outside the CDR3, the full variable domain is GAGVSQTPSNKVTEKGKYVELRCDPISGHTALYWYRQSLGQGPEFLIYFQGTGAADDSGLPNDRFFAVRPEGSVSTLKIQRTERGDSAVYLCASSLWGQGPGNTIYFGEGSWLTVV.

This clonotype appeared a few times. The V and J genes are TRBV4-1 and TRBJ2-7, with 12 bases that match TRBD2. Germline lookup yields CDR1 MGHRA and CDR2 YSYEKL. The V gene end was trimmed by 1 base and the J gene end by 3 bases; junction bases not matched to a gene: 4. The CDR3 is made up of 16 amino acids. CDR3 DNA: TGCGCCAGCAGCCAAGTTCAGACTAGCGGGGGCTACGAGCAGTACTTC. Translation gives CASSQVQTSGGYEQYF.

This sequence joins TRBV12-3 or TRBV12-4 and TRBJ2-1, with 8 bases identical to TRBD2. The V segment lost 8 bases and the J segment 10 bases; nucleotides outside the gene matches: 7. The CDR3 covers 12 residues. CDR3 region: CASLSPGGEQFF. In DNA, the CDR3 is TGTGCCAGCCTGTCGCCGGGGGGGGAGCAGTTCTTC.

V usage is TRBV6-2 or TRBV6-3 and J usage is TRBJ2-7; the match to TRBD2 covers 13 bases. There are 16 residues in the CDR3. The germline gives CDR1 MNHEY, CDR2 SVGEGT. Trimming cost V 5 bases and J 1 base; bases outside gene matches: 5. The CDR3 bases are TGTGCCAGCAGTAGCGCGGGACTAGCGGGATCCTACGAGCAGTACTTC. Its protein is CASSSAGLAGSYEQYF.

This clonotype was seen a few times. V gene TRBV5-4 combines with J gene TRBJ2-7; maybe TRBD2 (7 bases). Germline lookup yields CDR1 SGHNT and CDR2 YYREEE (reference sequence). Trimming cost V 0 bases and J 4 bases, with 29 bases left between them. This CDR3 is 20 amino acids long. CDR3: CASSLASTRSTRGAFYEQYF. The CDR3 DNA sequence: TGTGCCAGCAGCTTGGCCTCAACACGTTCGACCCGGGGGGCTTTTTACGAGCAGTACTTC.

The V gene is TRBV9, the J gene TRBJ2-1; 10 nucleotides agree with TRBD2. V lost 0 bases to trimming and J lost 7 bases; unmatched junction nucleotides: 19. CDR3 size: 20 residues. Germline V gene lookup returns CDR1 SGDLS and CDR2 YYNGEE. The CDR3 nucleotides are TGTGCCAGCAGCGTAGCCCCCCACCCGAGCGGGAGGGCCCCTACGAATGAGCAGTTCTTC. Its translation is CASSVAPHPSGRAPTNEQFF.

This clonotype appeared a few times. The CDR3 region has the DNA TGTGCCATCAGTGAGTCGGCTAGCGGGGGGGCCGGAGAGACCCAGTACTTC. This gives the protein CAISESASGGAGETQYF. V and J are TRBV10-3 and TRBJ2-5; the match to TRBD2 covers 12 bases. Germline loops: CDR1 ENHRY, CDR2 SYGVKD. There are 17 residues in the CDR3. J was trimmed by 4 bases and V by 0 bases; bases with no gene match: 6.

This clonotype appeared a few times. The chain uses TRBV3-1 and TRBJ2-5; D gene uncertain. The length of the CDR3 is 14 residues. Trimming pared 0 bases from V and 5 bases from J, leaving 10 bases between. Germline V gene lookup returns CDR1 LGHDT and CDR2 YNNKEL (reference sequence). The CDR3 DNA is TGTGCCAGCAGCCAAGATATATTCTCGGAGACCCAGTACTTC. Amino acids: CASSQDIFSETQYF.

This rearrangement joins TRBV9 to TRBJ2-1; TRBD2 aligns across 9 bases. Germline CDR1 and CDR2: SGDLS and YYNGEE. CDR3 length: 15 amino acids. With V trimmed by 4 bases and J by 2 bases, 4 bases remained unmatched. CDR3 sequence (DNA): TGTGCCAGCAGCAAGGGACTAGCCCCCTACAATGAGCAGTTCTTC. Translation gives CASSKGLAPYNEQFF.